This TCR beta chain was found in a study of T-cell reconstitution after alpha-beta-depleted transplantation in children. CDR1 is SSHAT and CDR2 is FNYEAQ in the germline V gene (reference sequence). Germline trimming cut 5 bases from V and 4 bases from J; bases unmatched to any gene: 5. The CDR3 runs to 15 residues. There are many counts of this clonotype. Preparing the TCRbeta library involved the use of unique molecular identifiers. TCRdb ran MiXCR on the PCR reads and lists one entry per CDR3 protein. This table has hundreds of thousands of distinct CDR3 sequences, 8% to 9.5% appearing once. This TCR was recovered from a human donor who donated a stem cell graft to a child with acute lymphoblastic leukemia. Source: PBMCs from the stem cell graft donor, taken from the stem cell graft. V is TRBV7-7 and J is TRBJ2-5; 12 bases line up with TRBD1. The CDR3 DNA is TGTGCCAGCAGCGCAGGGACAGGGGGCAGAGAGACCCAGTACTTC. Protein sequence: CASSAGTGGRETQYF.